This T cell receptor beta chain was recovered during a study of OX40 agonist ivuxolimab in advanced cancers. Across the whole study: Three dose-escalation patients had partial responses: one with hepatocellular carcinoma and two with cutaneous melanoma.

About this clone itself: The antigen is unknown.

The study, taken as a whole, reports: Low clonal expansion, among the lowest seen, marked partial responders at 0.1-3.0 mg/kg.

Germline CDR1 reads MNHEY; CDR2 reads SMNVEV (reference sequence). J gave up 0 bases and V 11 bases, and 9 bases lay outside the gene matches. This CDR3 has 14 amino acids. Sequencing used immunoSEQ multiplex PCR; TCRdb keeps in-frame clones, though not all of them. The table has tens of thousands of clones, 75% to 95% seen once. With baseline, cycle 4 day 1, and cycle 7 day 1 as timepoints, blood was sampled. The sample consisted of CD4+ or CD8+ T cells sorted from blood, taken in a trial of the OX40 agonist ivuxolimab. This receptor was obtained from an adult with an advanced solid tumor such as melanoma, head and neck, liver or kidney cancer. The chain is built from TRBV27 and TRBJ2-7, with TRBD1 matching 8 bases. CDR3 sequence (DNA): TGTGCCTCCCAGAGGACAGGGTCCTCCTACGAGCAGTACTTC. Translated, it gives CASQRTGSSYEQYF.